These T cell receptor beta chains were read from a single sample in a study of blood T cell repertoires in COVID-19. Assay: immunoSEQ multiplex PCR; the TCRdb copy retains only in-frame clones and omits some. The repertoire includes some 380,000 clones, around 87% of them detected once, and 1.3% sits in the top ten. The sequenced sample consisted of PBMCs or T cells enriched from blood (not recorded which). Receptor source: a man between 25 and 39 years old who had recovered from COVID-19. Each CDR3 is given with its conserved first and last residue. The D gene is left open where the match is weak. The size of a clone is reported for some rows only, either as once, few or many, or as a class for expanded clones.

cdr3_length,v_call,d_call,clone_size,j_call,cdr3_aa,cdr3_nt
11,TRBV9,NA,NA,TRBJ1-2,CASSSRLGYTF,TGTGCCAGCAGCTCGAGACTTGGCTACACCTTC
13,TRBV6-1,NA,few,TRBJ1-5,CASSEEPRGPQHF,TGTGCCAGCAGTGAAGAGCCACGAGGGCCCCAGCATTTT
14,TRBV5-5,TRBD2,NA,TRBJ2-5,CASSFTGGEETQYF,TGTGCCAGCAGCTTTACGGGAGGGGAGGAGACCCAGTACTTC
15,TRBV6-2/TRBV6-3,NA,NA,TRBJ1-6,CASSYFQAGNSPLHF,TGTGCCAGCAGTTATTTCCAGGCTGGGAATTCACCCCTCCACTTT
17,TRBV5-3,NA,NA,TRBJ1-6,CARSPWTASSYNSPLHF,TGTGCCAGAAGCCCATGGACAGCGAGCTCCTATAATTCACCCCTCCACTTT
14,TRBV6-6,NA,NA,TRBJ2-7,CASIKGGRSYEQYF,TGTGCCAGCATCAAAGGGGGAAGGTCGTACGAGCAGTACTTC
13,TRBV5-1,NA,NA,TRBJ1-2,CASSLAEGGGYTF,TGCGCCAGCAGCTTGGCCGAGGGTGGAGGCTACACCTTC
15,TRBV6-5,TRBD1,NA,TRBJ1-1,CASTRRDRDGSEAFF,TGTGCCAGCACCCGGAGGGACAGGGATGGTAGTGAAGCTTTCTTT
15,TRBV5-1,TRBD1,NA,TRBJ1-4,CASSWGGQENEKLFF,TGCGCCAGCAGCTGGGGGGGACAGGAGAATGAAAAACTGTTTTTT
13,TRBV6-5,NA,NA,TRBJ1-2,CASNNGGKYGYTF,TGTGCCAGCAACAACGGGGGGAAATATGGCTACACCTTC
16,TRBV10-3,NA,NA,TRBJ2-7,CAISVSDIISVYEQYF,TGTGCCATCAGTGTATCGGACATTATTTCAGTCTACGAGCAGTACTTC
15,TRBV18,NA,NA,TRBJ2-7,CASSPQYQGSYEQYF,TGTGCCAGCTCACCACAATACCAGGGTTCCTACGAGCAGTACTTC
14,TRBV5-4,NA,NA,TRBJ2-7,CASSASPSGYEQYF,TGTGCCAGCAGTGCTTCCCCCTCGGGCTACGAGCAGTACTTC
16,TRBV5-6,TRBD1,NA,TRBJ1-5,CASSLDGQGPNQPQHF,TGTGCCAGCAGCCTAGACGGACAGGGACCTAATCAGCCCCAGCATTTT
12,TRBV19,TRBD1,NA,TRBJ1-4,CASSLQQGILFF,TGTGCCAGTAGCCTTCAACAGGGGATTCTGTTTTTT
13,TRBV19,TRBD1,NA,TRBJ1-1,CASQNRGQTEAFF,TGTGCCAGCCAAAACAGGGGGCAAACTGAAGCTTTCTTT
12,TRBV29-1,NA,NA,TRBJ1-1,CSAVSGGTEAFF,TGCAGCGCTGTCTCGGGTGGCACTGAAGCTTTCTTT
15,TRBV9,TRBD2,once,TRBJ2-1,CASSASGGSYNEQFF,TGTGCCAGCAGCGCTAGCGGGGGCTCCTACAATGAGCAGTTCTTC
14,TRBV4-3,TRBD1,NA,TRBJ1-3,CASSLTGGGNTIYF,TGCGCCAGCAGCCTCACAGGGGGTGGAAACACCATATATTTT
15,TRBV6-5,NA,NA,TRBJ1-2,CASSYSGPSNYGYTF,TGTGCCAGCAGTTACTCTGGGCCTTCTAACTATGGCTACACCTTC
14,TRBV12-5,NA,NA,TRBJ2-3,CASGLVARTDTQYF,TGTGCTAGTGGTTTGGTGGCTCGCACAGATACGCAGTATTTT
13,TRBV7-2,TRBD2,NA,TRBJ2-7,CASSSRGGPTQYF,TGTGCCAGCAGCTCCCGGGGGGGCCCAACGCAGTACTTC
17,TRBV12-5,NA,NA,TRBJ2-3,CASGLGQRIESTDTQYF,TGTGCTAGTGGTTTGGGTCAGAGGATAGAGAGCACAGATACGCAGTATTTT
14,TRBV5-6,TRBD1,NA,TRBJ2-5,CASSYPGQGETQYF,TGTGCCAGCAGCTACCCCGGACAGGGAGAGACCCAGTACTTC
12,TRBV5-1,TRBD2,NA,TRBJ2-7,CASSIGGGEQYF,TGCGCCAGCAGCATTGGGGGGGGCGAGCAGTACTTC
12,TRBV6-5,NA,NA,TRBJ1-2,CASSLTNYGYTF,TGTGCCAGCAGTCTTACTAACTATGGCTACACCTTC
15,TRBV4-2,NA,NA,TRBJ1-5,CASSQEGGSNQPQHF,TGTGCCAGCAGCCAAGAGGGGGGGAGCAATCAGCCCCAGCATTTT
11,TRBV12-3/TRBV12-4,NA,NA,TRBJ2-3,CASRLRDTQYF,TGTGCCAGCAGGCTGAGAGATACGCAGTATTTT
13,TRBV12-3/TRBV12-4,NA,NA,TRBJ1-3,CASRQNSGNTIYF,TGTGCCAGCAGACAGAACTCTGGAAACACCATATATTTT
13,TRBV12-5,NA,NA,TRBJ1-2,CASGLGQKHGYTF,TGTGCTAGTGGTTTAGGACAGAAGCATGGCTACACCTTC
15,TRBV18,TRBD1,NA,TRBJ1-6,CASSPIGDRGSPLHF,TGTGCCAGCTCACCCATTGGAGACAGGGGTTCACCCCTCCACTTT
17,TRBV5-4,TRBD1,NA,TRBJ1-3,CASSQPGQGSSGNTIYF,TGTGCCAGCAGCCAACCGGGACAGGGGAGTTCAGGAAACACCATATATTTT
13,TRBV30,NA,NA,TRBJ1-6,CAWSVGVESPLHF,TGTGCCTGGAGTGTAGGGGTTGAATCACCCCTCCACTTT
17,TRBV6-1,TRBD1,NA,TRBJ1-2,CASSEDWTGGKIYGYTF,TGTGCCAGCAGTGAAGATTGGACAGGGGGAAAGATCTATGGCTACACCTTC
16,TRBV3-1/TRBV3-2,NA,NA,TRBJ1-1,CASSPNFGVMNTEAFF,TGTGCCAGCAGCCCGAATTTCGGGGTTATGAACACTGAAGCTTTCTTT
16,TRBV18,NA,NA,TRBJ1-4,CASSQLHSSTNEKLFF,TGTGCCAGCTCCCAGTTACACAGTTCAACTAATGAAAAACTGTTTTTT
14,TRBV27,NA,NA,TRBJ2-5,CASSPWDLRETQYF,TGTGCCAGCAGTCCCTGGGACTTGAGGGAGACCCAGTACTTC
14,TRBV11-2,TRBD1,NA,TRBJ1-3,CASSQTGGGNTIYF,TGTGCCAGCAGTCAGACAGGGGGAGGAAACACCATATATTTT
15,TRBV9,TRBD2,NA,TRBJ2-1,CASSAWGLAGNEQFF,TGTGCCAGCAGCGCCTGGGGACTAGCGGGTAATGAGCAGTTCTTC
16,TRBV7-3,NA,NA,TRBJ2-6,CASSKDSTSGANVLTF,TGTGCCAGCAGCAAGGACAGTACCTCTGGGGCCAACGTCCTGACTTTC
15,TRBV6-5,NA,NA,TRBJ1-1,CASSYPETVRTEAFF,TGTGCCAGCAGTTACCCCGAGACAGTAAGGACTGAAGCTTTCTTT
11,TRBV3-1/TRBV3-2,TRBD2,NA,TRBJ2-7,CASSRAGEQYF,TGTGCCAGCAGCCGAGCGGGGGAGCAGTACTTC
16,TRBV2,TRBD1,NA,TRBJ2-3,CACPSATGENTDTQYF,TGTGCCTGCCCATCCGCGACAGGGGAGAACACAGATACGCAGTATTTT
15,TRBV6-5,TRBD1,NA,TRBJ2-5,CASSYDGQGGETQYF,TGTGCCAGCAGTTACGACGGACAGGGGGGAGAGACCCAGTACTTC
13,TRBV11-2,NA,NA,TRBJ1-2,CASSLGPNYGYTF,TGTGCCAGCAGCTTAGGTCCAAACTATGGCTACACCTTC
12,TRBV30,NA,NA,TRBJ1-4,CAWSVQMEKLFF,TGTGCCTGGAGTGTACAAATGGAAAAACTGTTTTTT
14,TRBV11-2,TRBD1,NA,TRBJ2-5,CASSLGQAQETQYF,TGTGCCAGCAGCTTGGGACAGGCCCAAGAGACCCAGTACTTC
16,TRBV19,NA,once,TRBJ2-2,CASSIVSGVVTGELFF,TGTGCCAGTAGTATAGTTTCCGGGGTAGTCACCGGGGAGCTGTTTTTT
17,TRBV5-1,TRBD2,NA,TRBJ2-1,CASSGLAGGRAYNEQFF,TGCGCCAGCAGCGGACTAGCGGGGGGCCGCGCCTACAATGAGCAGTTCTTC
16,TRBV19,TRBD1,few,TRBJ1-2,CASSGRTGKDLFGYTF,TGTGCCAGTAGTGGAAGGACAGGGAAGGATCTGTTTGGCTACACCTTC
16,TRBV14,TRBD1,NA,TRBJ1-2,CASSQAGTGSVYGYTF,TGTGCCAGCAGCCAAGCAGGGACAGGAAGTGTCTATGGCTACACCTTC
14,TRBV7-2,TRBD2,NA,TRBJ2-1,CASSPGGSYNEQFF,TGTGCCAGCAGCCCGGGGGGGTCCTACAATGAGCAGTTCTTC
15,TRBV7-8,TRBD2,NA,TRBJ2-1,CASSLSSGYYNEQFF,TGTGCCAGCAGCTTGAGTAGCGGGTACTACAATGAGCAGTTCTTC
16,TRBV19,TRBD1,NA,TRBJ2-5,CASSPHPDRGLETQYF,TGTGCCAGTAGTCCTCACCCGGACAGGGGGCTGGAGACCCAGTACTTC
16,TRBV6-5,TRBD2,NA,TRBJ2-3,CASSYSRGGSLGKQYF,TGTGCCAGCAGTTACTCGCGGGGGGGGAGCTTGGGTAAGCAGTATTTT
17,TRBV27,NA,NA,TRBJ2-1,CASSSSLGTIPYNEQFF,TGTGCCAGCAGTTCCTCGCTGGGGACAATTCCGTACAATGAGCAGTTCTTC
17,TRBV3-1/TRBV3-2,TRBD1,NA,TRBJ1-1,CASSDRVGTGGDTEAFF,TGTGCCAGCAGCGATAGAGTCGGGACAGGGGGCGACACTGAAGCTTTCTTT
12,TRBV19,NA,NA,TRBJ1-5,CASRGVGEPQHF,TGTGCCAGTAGAGGCGTCGGGGAGCCCCAGCATTTT
13,TRBV19,NA,few,TRBJ1-1,CASNQGINTEAFF,TGTGCCAGTAATCAGGGGATAAACACTGAAGCTTTCTTT
14,TRBV10-3,TRBD1,few,TRBJ1-2,CAISLDRDSQRYTF,TGTGCCATCAGTCTAGACCGGGACAGCCAGCGCTACACCTTC